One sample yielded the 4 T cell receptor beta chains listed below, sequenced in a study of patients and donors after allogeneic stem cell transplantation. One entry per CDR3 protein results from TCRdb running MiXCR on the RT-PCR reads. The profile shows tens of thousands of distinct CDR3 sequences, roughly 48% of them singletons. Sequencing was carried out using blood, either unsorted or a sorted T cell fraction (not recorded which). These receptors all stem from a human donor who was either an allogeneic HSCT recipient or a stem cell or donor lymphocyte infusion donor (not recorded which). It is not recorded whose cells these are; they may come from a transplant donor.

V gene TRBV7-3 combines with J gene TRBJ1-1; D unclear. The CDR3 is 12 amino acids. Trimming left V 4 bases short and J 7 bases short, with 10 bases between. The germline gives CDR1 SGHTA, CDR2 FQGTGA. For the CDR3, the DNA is TGTGCCAGCAGCTCCGATGATTTTGAAGCTTTCTTT. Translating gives CASSSDDFEAFF. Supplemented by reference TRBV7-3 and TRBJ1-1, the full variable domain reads GAGVSQTPSNKVTEKGKYVELRCDPISGHTALYWYRQSLGQGPEFLIYFQGTGAADDSGLPNDRFFAVRPEGSVSTLKIQRTERGDSAVYLCASSSDDFEAFFGQGTRLTVV.

The chain's CDR3 is CASSADRGAFF. The CDR3 bases are TGTGCCAGCAGCGCTGACAGAGGAGCTTTCTTT. The chain combines TRBV7-9 with TRBJ1-1; possibly TRBD1 for D (5 bases). This CDR3 has 11 residues. V was trimmed by 5 bases and J by 10 bases, leaving 11 bases between them. Germline CDR1 and CDR2: SEHNR and FQNEAQ (reference sequence).

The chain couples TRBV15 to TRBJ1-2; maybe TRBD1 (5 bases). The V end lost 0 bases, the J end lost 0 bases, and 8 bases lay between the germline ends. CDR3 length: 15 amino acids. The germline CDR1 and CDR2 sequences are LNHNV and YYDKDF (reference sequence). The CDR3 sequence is CATSRESTANYGYTF. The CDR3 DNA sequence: TGTGCCACCAGCAGAGAATCGACAGCTAACTATGGCTACACCTTC.

Here the CDR3 DNA reads TGTGCCAGCAGCTTAATCCGGTACAACGAGCAGTACTTC. This encodes CASSLIRYNEQYF. This chain uses TRBV11-2 with TRBJ2-7; unclear D gene. Trimming cost V 2 bases and J 5 bases, with 10 bases left between them. The CDR3 spans 13 residues. Germline-derived CDR1 and CDR2 are SGHAT and FQNNGV.